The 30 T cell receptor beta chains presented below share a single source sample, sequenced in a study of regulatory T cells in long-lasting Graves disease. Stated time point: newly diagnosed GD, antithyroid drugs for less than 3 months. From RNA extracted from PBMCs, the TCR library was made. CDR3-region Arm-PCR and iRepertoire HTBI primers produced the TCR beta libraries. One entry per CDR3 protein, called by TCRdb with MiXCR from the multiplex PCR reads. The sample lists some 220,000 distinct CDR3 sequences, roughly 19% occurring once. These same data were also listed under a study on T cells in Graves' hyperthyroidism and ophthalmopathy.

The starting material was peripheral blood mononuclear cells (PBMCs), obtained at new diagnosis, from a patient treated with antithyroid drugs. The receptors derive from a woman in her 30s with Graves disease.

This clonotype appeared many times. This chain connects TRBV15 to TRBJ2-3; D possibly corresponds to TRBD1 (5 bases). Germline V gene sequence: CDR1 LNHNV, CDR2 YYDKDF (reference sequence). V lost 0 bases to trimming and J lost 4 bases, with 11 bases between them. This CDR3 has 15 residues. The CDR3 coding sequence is TGTGCCACCAGCAGAGATGGGGCGTACCCAGATACGCAGTATTTT. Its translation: CATSRDGAYPDTQYF.

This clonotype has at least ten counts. CDR3: CASKGGPSYNEQFF. CDR3 in DNA: TGTGCCAGCAAGGGGGGGCCCTCCTACAATGAGCAGTTCTTC. The V call is TRBV3-1, the J call TRBJ2-1; D might be TRBD2 (7 bases). CDR1 is LGHDT, CDR2 YNNKEL, per germline (reference sequence). The CDR3 totals 14 residues. V lost 7 bases, J lost 0 bases, and 10 bases lay in between.

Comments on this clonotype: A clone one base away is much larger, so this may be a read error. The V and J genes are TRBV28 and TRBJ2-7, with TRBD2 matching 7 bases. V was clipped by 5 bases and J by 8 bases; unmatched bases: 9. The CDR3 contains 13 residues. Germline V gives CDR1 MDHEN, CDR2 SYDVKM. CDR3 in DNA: TGTGCCAGCAGTGGCGGGAGTTTCTGGAAGCAGTACTTC. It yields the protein CASSGGSFWKQYF.

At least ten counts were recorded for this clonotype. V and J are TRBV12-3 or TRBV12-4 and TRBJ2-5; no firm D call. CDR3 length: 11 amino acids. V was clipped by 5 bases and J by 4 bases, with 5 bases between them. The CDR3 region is CASSKTETQYF. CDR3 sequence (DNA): TGTGCCAGCAGTAAAACAGAGACCCAGTACTTC.

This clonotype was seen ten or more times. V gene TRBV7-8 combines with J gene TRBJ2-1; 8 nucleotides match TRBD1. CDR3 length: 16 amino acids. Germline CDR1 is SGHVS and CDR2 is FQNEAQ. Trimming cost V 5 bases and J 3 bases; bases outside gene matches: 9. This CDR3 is CASSVNRGFSYNEQFF. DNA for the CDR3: TGTGCCAGCAGCGTAAACAGGGGGTTTAGCTACAATGAGCAGTTCTTC.

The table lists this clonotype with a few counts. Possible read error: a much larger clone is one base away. In nucleotides, the CDR3 is TGTGCCAGCAGTAGGGACAGGGGCATGTACAATGAGCAGTTCTTC. Encoded protein: CASSRDRGMYNEQFF. The chain uses TRBV6-1 and TRBJ2-1, with TRBD1 matching 10 bases. Germline V gives CDR1 MNHNS, CDR2 SASEGT. There are 15 residues in the CDR3. J lost 4 bases, V lost 5 bases, and 5 bases had no gene match.

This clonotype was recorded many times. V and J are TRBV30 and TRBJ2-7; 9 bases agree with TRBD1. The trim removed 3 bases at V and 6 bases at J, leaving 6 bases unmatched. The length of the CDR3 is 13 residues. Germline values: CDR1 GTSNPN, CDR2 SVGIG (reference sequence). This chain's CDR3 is CAWRGQGTGEQYF. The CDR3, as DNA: TGTGCCTGGAGGGGACAGGGAACTGGCGAGCAGTACTTC.

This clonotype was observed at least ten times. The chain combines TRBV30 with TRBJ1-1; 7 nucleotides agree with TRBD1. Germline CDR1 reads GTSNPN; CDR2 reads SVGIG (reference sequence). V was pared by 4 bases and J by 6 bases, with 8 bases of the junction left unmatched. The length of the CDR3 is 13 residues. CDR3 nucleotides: TGTGCCTGGATTACCAGGGGGGGGGCTGAAGCTTTCTTT. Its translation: CAWITRGGAEAFF.

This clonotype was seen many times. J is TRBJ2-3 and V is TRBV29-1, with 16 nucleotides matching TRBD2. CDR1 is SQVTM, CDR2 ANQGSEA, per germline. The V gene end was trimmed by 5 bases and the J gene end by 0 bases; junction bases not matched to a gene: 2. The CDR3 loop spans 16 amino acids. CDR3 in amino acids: CSVMGLAGGSTDTQYF. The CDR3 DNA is TGCAGCGTTATGGGACTAGCGGGAGGGAGCACAGATACGCAGTATTTT.

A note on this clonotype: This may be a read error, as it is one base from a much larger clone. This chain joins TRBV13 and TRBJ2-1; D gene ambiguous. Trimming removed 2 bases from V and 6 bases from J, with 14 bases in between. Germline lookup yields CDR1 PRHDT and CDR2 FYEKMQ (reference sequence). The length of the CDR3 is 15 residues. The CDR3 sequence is CASSLSARVGNEQFF. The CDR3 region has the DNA TGTGCCAGCAGCTTATCTGCGCGCGTAGGCAATGAGCAGTTCTTC.

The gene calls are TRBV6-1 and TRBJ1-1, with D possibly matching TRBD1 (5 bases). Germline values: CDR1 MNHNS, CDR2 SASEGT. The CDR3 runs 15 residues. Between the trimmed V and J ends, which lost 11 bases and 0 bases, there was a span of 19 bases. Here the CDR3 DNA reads TGTGCCGTACGACGACAGCACGGGATGAACACTGAAGCTTTCTTT. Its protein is CAVRRQHGMNTEAFF.

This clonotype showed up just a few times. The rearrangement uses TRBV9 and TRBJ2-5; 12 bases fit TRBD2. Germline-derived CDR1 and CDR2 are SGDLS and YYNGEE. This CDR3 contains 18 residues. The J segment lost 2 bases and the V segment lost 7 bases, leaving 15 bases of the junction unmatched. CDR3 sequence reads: CASSPSGPLAGGQETQYF. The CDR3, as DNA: TGTGCCAGCTCCCCCTCCGGCCCTCTAGCGGGGGGGCAAGAGACCCAGTACTTC.

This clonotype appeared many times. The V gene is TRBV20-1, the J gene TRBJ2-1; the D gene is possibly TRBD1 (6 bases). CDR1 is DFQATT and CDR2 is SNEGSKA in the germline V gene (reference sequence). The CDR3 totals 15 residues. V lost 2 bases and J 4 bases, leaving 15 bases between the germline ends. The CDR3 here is CSARPQGPRYNEQFF. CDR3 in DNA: TGCAGTGCTAGACCGCAGGGGCCCCGTTACAATGAGCAGTTCTTC.

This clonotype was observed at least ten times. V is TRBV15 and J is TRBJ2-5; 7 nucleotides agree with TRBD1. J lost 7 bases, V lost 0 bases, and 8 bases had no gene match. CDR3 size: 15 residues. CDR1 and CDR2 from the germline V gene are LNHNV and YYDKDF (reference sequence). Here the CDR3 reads CATSRDARQGGTQYF. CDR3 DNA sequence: TGTGCCACCAGCAGAGATGCGCGACAGGGTGGGACCCAGTACTTC.

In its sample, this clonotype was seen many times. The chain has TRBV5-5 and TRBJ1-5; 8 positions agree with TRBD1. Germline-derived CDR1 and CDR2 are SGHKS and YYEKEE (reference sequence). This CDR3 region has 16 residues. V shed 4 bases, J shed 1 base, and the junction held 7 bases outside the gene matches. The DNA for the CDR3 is TGTGCCAGCAGCCCCGGACAGGGAATGAGCAATCAGCCCCAGCATTTT. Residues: CASSPGQGMSNQPQHF.

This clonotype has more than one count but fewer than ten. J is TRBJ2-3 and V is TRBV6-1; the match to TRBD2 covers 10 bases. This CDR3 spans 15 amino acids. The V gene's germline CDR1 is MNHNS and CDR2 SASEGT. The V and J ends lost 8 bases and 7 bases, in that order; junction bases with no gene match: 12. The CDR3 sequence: CASSQSSGRANTQYF. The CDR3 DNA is TGTGCCAGCTCCCAATCTAGCGGGAGAGCAAATACGCAGTATTTT.

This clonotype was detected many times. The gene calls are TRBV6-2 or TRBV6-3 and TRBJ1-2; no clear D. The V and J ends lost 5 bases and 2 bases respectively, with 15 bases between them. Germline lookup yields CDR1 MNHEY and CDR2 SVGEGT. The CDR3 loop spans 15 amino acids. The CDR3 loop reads CASSALWAANYGYTF. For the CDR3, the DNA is TGTGCCAGCAGTGCTCTTTGGGCAGCGAACTATGGCTACACCTTC.

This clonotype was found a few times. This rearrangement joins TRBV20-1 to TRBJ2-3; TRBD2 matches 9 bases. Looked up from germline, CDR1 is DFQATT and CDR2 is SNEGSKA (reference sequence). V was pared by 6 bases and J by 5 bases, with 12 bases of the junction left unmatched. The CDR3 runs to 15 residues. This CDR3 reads CSADGGGRARDTQYF. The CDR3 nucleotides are TGCAGTGCCGACGGAGGCGGGAGGGCCAGAGATACGCAGTATTTT.

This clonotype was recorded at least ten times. CDR3 amino acids: CASSLTVSTDTQYF. In DNA, the CDR3 is TGCGCCAGCAGCTTGACGGTCAGCACAGATACGCAGTATTTT. This chain connects TRBV5-1 to TRBJ2-3; D is ambiguous. Germline-derived CDR1 and CDR2 are SGHRS and YFSETQ. Trimming took 1 base from V and 0 from J, leaving 6 bases between them. The CDR3 loop spans 14 amino acids.

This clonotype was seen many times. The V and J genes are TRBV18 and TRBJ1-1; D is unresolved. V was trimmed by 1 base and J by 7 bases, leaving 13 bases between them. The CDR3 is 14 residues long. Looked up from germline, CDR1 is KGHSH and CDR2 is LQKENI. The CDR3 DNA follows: TGTGCCAGCTCACCACAGGCAGCGGAGGGTGAAGCTTTCTTT. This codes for CASSPQAAEGEAFF.

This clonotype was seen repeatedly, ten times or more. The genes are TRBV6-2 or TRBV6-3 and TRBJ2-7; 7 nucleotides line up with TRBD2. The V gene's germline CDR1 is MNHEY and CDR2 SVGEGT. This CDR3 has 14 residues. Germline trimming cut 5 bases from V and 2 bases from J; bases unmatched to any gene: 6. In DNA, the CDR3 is TGTGCCAGCAGTAGGGCAGGGAGGGCCTACGAGCAGTACTTC. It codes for CASSRAGRAYEQYF.

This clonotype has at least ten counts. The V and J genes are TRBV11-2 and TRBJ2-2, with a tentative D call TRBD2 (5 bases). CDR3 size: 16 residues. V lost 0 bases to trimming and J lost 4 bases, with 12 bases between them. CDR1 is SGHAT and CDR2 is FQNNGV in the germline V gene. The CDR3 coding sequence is TGTGCCAGCAGCTTAGAAGGACTGTGGCTCACCGGGGAGCTGTTTTTT. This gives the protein CASSLEGLWLTGELFF.

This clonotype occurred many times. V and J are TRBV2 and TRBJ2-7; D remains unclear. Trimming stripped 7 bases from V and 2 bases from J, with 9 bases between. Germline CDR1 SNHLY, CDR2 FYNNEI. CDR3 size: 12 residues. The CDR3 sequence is CASNGETYEQYF. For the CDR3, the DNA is TGTGCCAGCAACGGAGAGACCTACGAGCAGTACTTC.

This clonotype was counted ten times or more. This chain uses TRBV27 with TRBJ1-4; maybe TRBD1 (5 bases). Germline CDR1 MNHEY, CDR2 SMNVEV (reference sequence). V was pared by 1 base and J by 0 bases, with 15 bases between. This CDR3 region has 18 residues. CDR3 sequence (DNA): TGTGCCAGCAGTTTATTTTCAGGGTGGGAGACAACTAATGAAAAACTGTTTTTT. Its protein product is CASSLFSGWETTNEKLFF.

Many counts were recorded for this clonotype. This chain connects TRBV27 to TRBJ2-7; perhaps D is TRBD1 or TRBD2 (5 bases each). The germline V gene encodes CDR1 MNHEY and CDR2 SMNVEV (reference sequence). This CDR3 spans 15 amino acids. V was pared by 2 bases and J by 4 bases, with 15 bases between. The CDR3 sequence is CASSLGTTGRYEQYF. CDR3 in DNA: TGTGCCAGCAGTTTAGGAACTACGGGACGATACGAGCAGTACTTC.

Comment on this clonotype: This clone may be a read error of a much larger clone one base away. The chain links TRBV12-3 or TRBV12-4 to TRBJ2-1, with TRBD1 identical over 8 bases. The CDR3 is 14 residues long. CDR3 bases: TGTGCCAGCAGTCACCGGGACAGGTCGGATGAGCGGTTCTTC. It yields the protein CASSHRDRSDERFF.

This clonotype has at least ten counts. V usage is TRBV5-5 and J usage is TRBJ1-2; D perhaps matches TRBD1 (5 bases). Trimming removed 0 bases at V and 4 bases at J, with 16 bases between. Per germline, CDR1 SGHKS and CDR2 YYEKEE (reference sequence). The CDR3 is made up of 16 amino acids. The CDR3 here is CASSLVATDVGYGYTF. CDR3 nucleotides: TGTGCCAGCAGCTTGGTAGCGACAGATGTGGGCTATGGCTACACCTTC.

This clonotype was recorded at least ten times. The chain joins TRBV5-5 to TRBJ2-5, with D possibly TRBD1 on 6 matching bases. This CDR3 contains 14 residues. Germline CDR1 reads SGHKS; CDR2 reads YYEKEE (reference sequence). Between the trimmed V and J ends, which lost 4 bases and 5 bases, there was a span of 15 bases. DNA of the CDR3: TGTGCCAGCAGCGCCTACAGGGATGGGGAGACCCAGTACTTC. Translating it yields CASSAYRDGETQYF.

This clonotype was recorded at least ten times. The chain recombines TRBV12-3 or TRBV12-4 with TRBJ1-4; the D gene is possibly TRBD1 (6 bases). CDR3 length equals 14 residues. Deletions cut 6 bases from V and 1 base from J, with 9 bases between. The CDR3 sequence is CASRTGQTNEKLFF. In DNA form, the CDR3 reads TGTGCCAGCAGGACGGGACAAACTAATGAAAAACTGTTTTTT.

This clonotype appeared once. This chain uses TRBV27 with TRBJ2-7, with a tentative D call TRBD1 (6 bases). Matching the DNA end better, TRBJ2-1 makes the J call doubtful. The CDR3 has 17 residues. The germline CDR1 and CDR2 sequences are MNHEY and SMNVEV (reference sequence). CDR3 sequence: CASSYGPDRNSYNEQFF. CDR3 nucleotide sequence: TGTGCCAGCAGTTACGGTCCGGACAGAAACTCCTACAATGAGCAGTTCTTC.